The 8 T cell receptor beta chains in this list originate from one sample, sequenced in a study of blood T cell repertoires in COVID-19. TCRdb keeps only in-frame clones here, not all; method: immunoSEQ multiplex PCR. The sample consists of hundreds of thousands of clones, nearly 90% of them appearing once. Sequenced input: peripheral blood. Source of these receptors: a young man with active or convalescent COVID-19.

The J gene is TRBJ1-2, the V gene TRBV5-1, with D unclear. The CDR3 totals 13 residues. Germline V gene lookup returns CDR1 SGHRS and CDR2 YFSETQ. Trimming stripped 5 bases from V and 4 bases from J, with 12 bases between. The CDR3 DNA is TGCGCCAGCAGTTACCTAACTCGCTATGGCTACACCTTC. Translated, it gives CASSYLTRYGYTF. The variable domain in full, with the rest retrieved from reference TRBV5-1 and TRBJ1-2, is KAGVTQTPRYLIKTRGQQVTLSCSPISGHRSVSWYQQTPGQGLQFLFEYFSETQRNKGNFPGRFSGRQFSNSRSEMNVSTLELGDSALYLCASSYLTRYGYTFGSGTRLTVV.

V usage is TRBV3-1 (or the pseudogene TRBV3-2) and J usage is TRBJ1-2; 12 bases map to TRBD1. Germline trimming cut 8 bases from V and 8 bases from J; bases unmatched to any gene: 18. This CDR3 region has 17 residues. Germline V lookup: CDR1 LGHDT, CDR2 YNNKEL (reference sequence). CDR3 in DNA: TGTGCCAGCGCAAAGCTCTCCTGGGGACAGGGGGCGCAAGGCTACACCTTC. Protein sequence: CASAKLSWGQGAQGYTF.

The rearrangement links TRBV5-6 to TRBJ2-1; TRBD2 matches at 9 bases. The junction had 6 bases not matched to a gene; V was cut back by 3 bases and J by 2 bases. The CDR3 totals 16 residues. Germline CDR1 reads SGHDT; CDR2 reads YYEEEE. The CDR3 region is CASSSAGTSPYNEQFF. As DNA, the CDR3 is TGTGCCAGCAGCTCCGCCGGGACTAGCCCCTACAATGAGCAGTTCTTC.

V is TRBV7-2 and J is TRBJ1-6, with TRBD1 as a possible D gene (6 bases). The CDR3 extends over 15 amino acids. Germline V gene data show CDR1 as SGHTA and CDR2 as FQGNSA. The V and J ends lost 3 bases and 6 bases respectively, with 12 bases between them. In nucleotides, the CDR3 is TGTGCCAGCAGCTTGAAGACAGGTAGTAATTCACCCCTCCACTTT. Its translation: CASSLKTGSNSPLHF.

The genes are TRBV4-3 and TRBJ2-7; 7 nucleotides agree with TRBD1. V shed 3 bases and J 3 bases; nucleotides not matched to a gene: 5. Germline-derived CDR1 and CDR2 are LGHNA and YSLEER. The CDR3 is 14 residues long. DNA of the CDR3: TGCGCCAGCAGCCAGAGTGACAGGGACTACGAGCAGTACTTC. Its translation is CASSQSDRDYEQYF.

The rearrangement uses TRBV14 and TRBJ1-2, with D perhaps TRBD1 (5 bases). This CDR3 comprises 13 residues. The germline V and J ends were trimmed by 2 bases and 8 bases, with 12 bases remaining between them. In germline, CDR1 is SGHDN, CDR2 FVKESK. The CDR3 nucleotides read TGTGCCAGCAGCCAATTCCAGGGTCGCGGCTACACCTTC. It translates to CASSQFQGRGYTF.

This sequence joins TRBV11-2 and TRBJ2-2; D is possibly TRBD1 (6 bases). The CDR3 extends over 15 amino acids. The germline V gene encodes CDR1 SGHAT and CDR2 FQNNGV. Trimming left V 2 bases short and J 3 bases short, with 10 bases between. The CDR3 region is CASSLTGSDTGELFF. Written as DNA, the CDR3 is TGTGCCAGCAGCTTAACAGGGAGCGACACCGGGGAGCTGTTTTTT.

The genes are TRBV30 and TRBJ1-2, with TRBD1 as a possible D gene (5 bases). Germline V gene lookup returns CDR1 GTSNPN and CDR2 SVGIG (reference sequence). The CDR3 length is 15 residues. Trimming removed 4 bases at V and 6 bases at J, with 21 bases between. CDR3 in amino acids: CAWTRGEGLLHGYTF. The CDR3 DNA is TGTGCCTGGACCCGGGGCGAGGGACTCTTACATGGCTACACCTTC.